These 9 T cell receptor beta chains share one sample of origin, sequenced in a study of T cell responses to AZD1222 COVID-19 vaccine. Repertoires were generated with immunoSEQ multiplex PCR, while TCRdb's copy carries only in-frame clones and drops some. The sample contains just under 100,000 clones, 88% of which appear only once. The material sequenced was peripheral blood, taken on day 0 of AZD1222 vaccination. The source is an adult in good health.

DNA of the CDR3: TGTGCCAGCAGCATGGACAGGGCGGATGAAAAACTGTTTTTT. Its translation is CASSMDRADEKLFF. J is TRBJ1-4 and V is TRBV7-9, with 8 bases lining up with TRBD1. Trimming removed 5 bases from V and 6 bases from J; junction bases left unmatched: 5. The CDR3 consists of 14 residues. Germline V gene lookup returns CDR1 SEHNR and CDR2 FQNEAQ (reference sequence). Complete variable domain (other parts from reference TRBV7-9 and TRBJ1-4): DTGVSQNPRHKITKRGQNVTFRCDPISEHNRLYWYRQTLGQGPEFLTYFQNEAQLEKSRLLSDRFSAERPKGSFSTLEIQRTEQGDSAMYLCASSMDRADEKLFFGSGTQLSVL.

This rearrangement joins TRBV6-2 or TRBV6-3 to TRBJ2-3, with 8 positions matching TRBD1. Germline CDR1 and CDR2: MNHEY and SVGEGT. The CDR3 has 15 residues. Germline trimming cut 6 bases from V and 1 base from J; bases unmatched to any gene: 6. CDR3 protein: CASSADRGGTDTQYF. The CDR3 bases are TGTGCCAGCAGCGCCGACAGGGGCGGCACAGATACGCAGTATTTT.

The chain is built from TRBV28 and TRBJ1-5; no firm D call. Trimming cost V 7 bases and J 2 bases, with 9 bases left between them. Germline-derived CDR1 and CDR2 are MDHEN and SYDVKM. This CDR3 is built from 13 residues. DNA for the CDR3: TGTGCCAGCAACCTTAGAGGCAATCAGCCCCAGCATTTT. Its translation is CASNLRGNQPQHF.

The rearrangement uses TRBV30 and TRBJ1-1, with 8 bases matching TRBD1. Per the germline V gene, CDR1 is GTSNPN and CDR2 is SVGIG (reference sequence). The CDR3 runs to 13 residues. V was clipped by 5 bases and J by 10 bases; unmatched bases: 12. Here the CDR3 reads CAWGLRNRGLAFF. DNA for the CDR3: TGTGCCTGGGGACTTAGAAACAGGGGGTTAGCTTTCTTT.

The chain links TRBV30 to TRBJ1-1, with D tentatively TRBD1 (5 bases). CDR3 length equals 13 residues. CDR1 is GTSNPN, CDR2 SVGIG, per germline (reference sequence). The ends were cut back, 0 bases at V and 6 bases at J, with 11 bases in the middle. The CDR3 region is CAWSVRPGAEAFF. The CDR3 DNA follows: TGTGCCTGGAGTGTACGCCCGGGGGCTGAAGCTTTCTTT.

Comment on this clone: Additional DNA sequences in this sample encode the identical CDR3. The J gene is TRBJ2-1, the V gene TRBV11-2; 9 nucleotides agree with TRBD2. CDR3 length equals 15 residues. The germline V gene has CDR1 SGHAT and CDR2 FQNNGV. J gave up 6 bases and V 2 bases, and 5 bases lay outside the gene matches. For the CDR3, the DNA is TGTGCCAGCAGCTTACTAGGCGGGGGGGCCAATGAGCAGTTCTTC. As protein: CASSLLGGGANEQFF.

This CDR3 is CASSLGNEQFF. CDR3 coding DNA: TGCGCCAGCAGCTTAGGCAATGAGCAGTTCTTC. The chain is built from TRBV5-1 and TRBJ2-1, with D hard to call. Germline loops: CDR1 SGHRS, CDR2 YFSETQ. Trimming took 2 bases from V and 6 from J, leaving 3 bases between them. The CDR3 covers 11 residues.

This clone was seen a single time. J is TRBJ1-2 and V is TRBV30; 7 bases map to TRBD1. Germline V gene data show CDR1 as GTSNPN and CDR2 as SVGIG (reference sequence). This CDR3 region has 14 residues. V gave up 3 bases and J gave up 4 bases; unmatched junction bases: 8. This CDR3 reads CAWRGTGESYGYTF. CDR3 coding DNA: TGTGCCTGGAGAGGCACAGGGGAGTCCTATGGCTACACCTTC.

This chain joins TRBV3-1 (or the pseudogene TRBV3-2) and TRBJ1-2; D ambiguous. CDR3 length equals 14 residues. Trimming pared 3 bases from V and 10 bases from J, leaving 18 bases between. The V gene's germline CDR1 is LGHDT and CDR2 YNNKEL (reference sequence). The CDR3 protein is CASSQAYGVGYYTF. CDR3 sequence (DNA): TGTGCCAGCAGCCAGGCCTACGGGGTAGGGTACTACACCTTC.